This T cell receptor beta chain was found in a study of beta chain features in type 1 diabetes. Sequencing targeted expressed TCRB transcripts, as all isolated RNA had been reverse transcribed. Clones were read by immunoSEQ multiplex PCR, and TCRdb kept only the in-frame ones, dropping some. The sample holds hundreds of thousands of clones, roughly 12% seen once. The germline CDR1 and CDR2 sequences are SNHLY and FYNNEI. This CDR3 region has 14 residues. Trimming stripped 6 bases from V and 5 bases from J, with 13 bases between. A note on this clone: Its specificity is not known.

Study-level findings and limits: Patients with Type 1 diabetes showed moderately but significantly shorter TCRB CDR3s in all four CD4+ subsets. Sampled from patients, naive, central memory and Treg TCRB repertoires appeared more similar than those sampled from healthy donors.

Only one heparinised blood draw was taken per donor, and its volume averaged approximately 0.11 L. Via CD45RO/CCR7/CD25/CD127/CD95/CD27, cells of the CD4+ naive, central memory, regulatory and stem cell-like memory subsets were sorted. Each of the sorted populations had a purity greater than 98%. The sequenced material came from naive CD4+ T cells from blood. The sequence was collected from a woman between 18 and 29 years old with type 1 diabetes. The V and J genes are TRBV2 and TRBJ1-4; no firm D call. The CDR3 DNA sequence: TGTGCCAGCAGCGATCGGGTCATAAATGAAAAACTGTTTTTT. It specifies CASSDRVINEKLFF.